A selection of T cell receptor beta chains follows, all from one sample in a study of blood T cell repertoires in COVID-19. Repertoires were generated with immunoSEQ multiplex PCR, while TCRdb's copy carries only in-frame clones and drops some. The sample holds about 210,000 clones, roughly 86% seen once. Sequenced input: peripheral blood. Receptor source: a man in his sixties with acute or convalescent COVID-19. Both conserved end residues are part of each CDR3. Fields, in order: D gene, V gene, J gene, CDR3 protein. A D gene is named only where the DNA matches it firmly.

D gene: -; V gene: TRBV4-3; J gene: TRBJ1-4; CDR3 protein: CASQKAYGTNEKLFF
D gene: -; V gene: TRBV4-3; J gene: TRBJ1-3; CDR3 protein: CASSQDHLRAGNTIYF
D gene: TRBD1; V gene: TRBV6-6; J gene: TRBJ1-1; CDR3 protein: CASSYSTGVGAEAFF
D gene: -; V gene: TRBV6-5; J gene: TRBJ1-6; CDR3 protein: CASSYQRGFSPLHF
D gene: TRBD2; V gene: TRBV27; J gene: TRBJ2-3; CDR3 protein: CASSLGTSGLNTQYF
D gene: TRBD2; V gene: TRBV24-1; J gene: TRBJ2-3; CDR3 protein: CATSDPTSGTDTQYF
D gene: -; V gene: TRBV19; J gene: TRBJ1-4; CDR3 protein: CASSETRGEKLFF
D gene: TRBD1; V gene: TRBV19; J gene: TRBJ2-7; CDR3 protein: CASRDRGIYEQYF
D gene: TRBD1; V gene: TRBV7-2; J gene: TRBJ1-4; CDR3 protein: CASSLVPGGLTNEKLFF
D gene: TRBD1; V gene: TRBV7-9; J gene: TRBJ1-2; CDR3 protein: CASSSSGTGGIHYGYTF
D gene: -; V gene: TRBV13; J gene: TRBJ1-1; CDR3 protein: CASKTRGVNTEAFF
D gene: TRBD2; V gene: TRBV6-5; J gene: TRBJ2-3; CDR3 protein: CASSRAGGSTDTQYF
D gene: -; V gene: TRBV7-9; J gene: TRBJ1-1; CDR3 protein: CASSVGQRNTEAFF
D gene: TRBD2; V gene: TRBV19; J gene: TRBJ2-3; CDR3 protein: CASTGGAFADTQYF
D gene: -; V gene: TRBV27; J gene: TRBJ2-7; CDR3 protein: CASSLSTGIKPYEQYF
D gene: TRBD2; V gene: TRBV7-2; J gene: TRBJ2-5; CDR3 protein: CASSQRVSSGEETQYF
D gene: -; V gene: TRBV28; J gene: TRBJ2-1; CDR3 protein: CASSFVRDSSYNEQFF
D gene: -; V gene: TRBV11-3; J gene: TRBJ2-3; CDR3 protein: CASSSNMASTDTQYF
D gene: TRBD2; V gene: TRBV7-3; J gene: TRBJ2-3; CDR3 protein: CASSLTSGLAGGDTDTQYF
D gene: -; V gene: TRBV15; J gene: TRBJ1-5; CDR3 protein: CATSRDRGRTQPQHF
D gene: -; V gene: TRBV19; J gene: TRBJ1-2; CDR3 protein: CASLPRGDYGYTF
D gene: -; V gene: TRBV18; J gene: TRBJ2-3; CDR3 protein: CASSPRGTDTQYF
D gene: TRBD1; V gene: TRBV18; J gene: TRBJ2-7; CDR3 protein: CASSQNRDRGTYEQYF
D gene: TRBD1; V gene: TRBV4-1; J gene: TRBJ2-7; CDR3 protein: CASSPRTGPYEQYF
D gene: -; V gene: TRBV13; J gene: TRBJ1-1; CDR3 protein: CASSFGQGNTEAFF
D gene: -; V gene: TRBV6-1; J gene: TRBJ1-5; CDR3 protein: CASSEAGSYSNQPQHF
D gene: TRBD1; V gene: TRBV3-1/TRBV3-2; J gene: TRBJ1-1; CDR3 protein: CASSLYRDSNTEAFF
D gene: -; V gene: TRBV4-1; J gene: TRBJ2-1; CDR3 protein: CASSQARTSTYNEQFF